This T cell receptor beta chain is from a study of blood T cell repertoires in COVID-19. Overall study context: Whether acute or convalescent, the COVID-19 samples came from the United States, Italy and Spain.

Original processing notes: Quantification of nucleated cells was approximated via reference gene primer amplification. TCRdb's copy holds only in-frame clones and misses some; the assay was immunoSEQ multiplex PCR. D and trimming come from the DNA, and the V and J calls and clone size come from that table. Among 65,000 or so clones listed, around 90% were seen once. Deletions cut 3 bases from V and 5 bases from J, with 15 bases between. The CDR3 totals 15 residues. CDR1 and CDR2 (germline): LNHNV, YYDKDF (reference sequence). This receptor was taken from a human donor with acute or convalescent COVID-19. The donor label of this sample is uncertain. Material for sequencing was peripheral blood. This chain joins TRBV15 and TRBJ2-3, with a weak D call TRBD2 (5 bases). The CDR3 bases are TGTGCCACCAGCAGGGGTTGGGGAGCTGAAGATACGCAGTATTTT. Residues: CATSRGWGAEDTQYF.